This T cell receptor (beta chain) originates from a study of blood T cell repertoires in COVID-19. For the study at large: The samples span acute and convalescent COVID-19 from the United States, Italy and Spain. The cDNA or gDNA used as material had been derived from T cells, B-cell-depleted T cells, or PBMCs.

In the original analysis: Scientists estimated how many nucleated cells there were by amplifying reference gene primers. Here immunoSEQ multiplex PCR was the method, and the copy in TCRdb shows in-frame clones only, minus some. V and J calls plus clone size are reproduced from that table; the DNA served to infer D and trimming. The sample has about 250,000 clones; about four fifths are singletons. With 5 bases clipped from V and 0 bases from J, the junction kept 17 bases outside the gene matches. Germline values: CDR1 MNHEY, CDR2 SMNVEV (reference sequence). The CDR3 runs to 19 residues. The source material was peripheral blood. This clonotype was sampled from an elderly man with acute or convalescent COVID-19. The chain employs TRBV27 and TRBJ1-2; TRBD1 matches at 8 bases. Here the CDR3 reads CASSPTPDRVTQTNYGYTF. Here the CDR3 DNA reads TGTGCCAGCAGTCCCACCCCGGACAGGGTTACTCAAACTAACTATGGCTACACCTTC.